This T cell receptor (beta chain) is from a study of early T cells in non-severe SARS-CoV-2 infection. Study overall: From unsorted whole blood, bulk RNA was sequenced, and the chains remained unpaired.

Study-wide points: VDJdb matching favored anti-spike CD8 responses, missing private and CD4 specificities.

The TCR library protocol attached unique molecular identifiers to the individual cDNA molecules. TCRdb reanalysed the 5' RACE reads using MiXCR and keeps one entry per CDR3 protein. The sample has 85,000 to 100,000 distinct CDR3 sequences; around a sixth are singletons. Regarding this clonotype: The antigen is not known.

Per the germline V gene, CDR1 is SGHAT and CDR2 is FQNNGV. The length of the CDR3 is 14 residues. V was cut by 5 bases and J by 10 bases, with 18 bases left in between. Sequencing was performed on whole blood, taken at baseline. This receptor was obtained from an adult who was a healthcare worker with PCR-confirmed SARS-CoV-2 infection or an uninfected control (not recorded which). This chain uses TRBV11-2 with TRBJ2-1, with D perhaps assigned TRBD1 or TRBD2 (5 bases each). The CDR3 loop is CASSLLSTRGEQFF. The CDR3 region has the DNA TGTGCCAGCAGCCTTTTGAGCACCCGGGGCGAGCAGTTCTTC.